Shown below are 17 T cell receptor beta chains from a single sample sequenced in a study of monozygotic twins with inflammatory bowel disease. TCRdb reanalyzed the 5' RACE reads, giving one entry per CDR3 protein sequence and no DNA. Its listing shows about 350,000 distinct CDR3 sequences. The material sequenced was blood. The receptors stem from a human donor with ulcerative colitis or Crohn's disease, or a healthy co-twin of an affected twin (not recorded which).

The CDR3 sequence is CSASLTGDNSPLHF. The J gene is TRBJ1-6, the V gene TRBV20-1; TCRdb's D call, TRBD1, is unchecked because there is no DNA. The CDR3 consists of 14 residues. Per germline, CDR1 DFQATT and CDR2 SNEGSKA (reference sequence).

The chain uses TRBV19 and TRBJ1-1. Germline V gives CDR1 LNHDA, CDR2 SQIVND (reference sequence). The CDR3 spans 11 residues. The CDR3 loop is CACQGEAEAFF.

This chain connects TRBV20-1 to TRBJ2-5; as DNA is missing, the TRBD1 call by TCRdb cannot be tested. Germline values: CDR1 DFQATT, CDR2 SNEGSKA (reference sequence). This CDR3 has 14 amino acids. CDR3 in amino acids: CSAPPDRQVETQYF.

The chain's CDR3 is CASSLARATGVDYGYTF. This sequence joins TRBV5-5 and TRBJ1-2. Germline CDR1 reads SGHKS; CDR2 reads YYEKEE (reference sequence). CDR3 size: 17 residues.

The genes are TRBV19 and TRBJ2-6; TCRdb designates TRBD2, a call that cannot be tested without DNA. The CDR3 runs 16 residues. Germline-derived CDR1 and CDR2 are LNHDA and SQIVND (reference sequence). CDR3 amino acids: CASTRGGGSGANVLTF. Filled out from reference TRBV19 and TRBJ2-6, the complete variable domain reads DGGITQSPKYLFRKEGQNVTLSCEQNLNHDAMYWYRQDPGQGLRLIYYSQIVNDFQKGDIAEGYSVSREKKESFPLTVTSAQKNPTAFYLCASTRGGGSGANVLTFGAGSRLTVL.

The CDR3 reads CASSLKGQPQHF. The V call is TRBV27, the J call TRBJ1-5. The germline V gene has CDR1 MNHEY and CDR2 SMNVEV (reference sequence). CDR3 length: 12 residues.

The chain joins TRBV5-1 to TRBJ2-2. Germline V gene sequence: CDR1 SGHRS, CDR2 YFSETQ. The CDR3 consists of 13 residues. CDR3 protein: CASSSLTGGELFF.

V is TRBV12-3 or TRBV12-4 and J is TRBJ2-7; checking the TCRdb D call of TRBD2 is not possible without DNA. CDR3 length: 16 amino acids. CDR3 residues: CASKPTSSSARSEQYF.

The rearrangement links TRBV18 to TRBJ2-7; TCRdb reports TRBD1, a call that lacks DNA to check it against. CDR1 and CDR2 from the germline V gene are KGHSH and LQKENI. The CDR3 loop spans 16 amino acids. The CDR3 sequence: CASSPRVTGGSYEQYF.

The chain couples TRBV7-2 to TRBJ2-1; as DNA is missing, the TRBD1 call by TCRdb cannot be tested. From germline, CDR1 is SGHTA and CDR2 FQGNSA. CDR3 length: 14 residues. CDR3: CASSRDRGRNEQFF.

V gene TRBV28 combines with J gene TRBJ2-5; TCRdb returns TRBD1, unconfirmable since there is no DNA. Germline V lookup: CDR1 MDHEN, CDR2 SYDVKM. This CDR3 spans 14 amino acids. The CDR3 is CASSPGTEVETQYF.

The V and J genes are TRBV20-1 and TRBJ1-5. The CDR3 totals 13 residues. Germline CDR1 DFQATT, CDR2 SNEGSKA (reference sequence). CDR3 residues: CSARVEGGQPQHF.

The rearrangement joins TRBV7-9 to TRBJ2-1. The CDR3 has 13 amino acids. CDR1 is SEHNR, CDR2 FQNEAQ, per germline (reference sequence). The CDR3 loop reads CASSPKAGNKQFF.

The V call is TRBV18, the J call TRBJ2-5; TCRdb's D gene call, TRBD2, goes unchecked for lack of DNA. The CDR3 length is 12 residues. Germline V lookup: CDR1 KGHSH, CDR2 LQKENI. This CDR3 reads CASSPRPETQYF.

V and J are TRBV6-5 and TRBJ1-6. CDR3 length: 13 amino acids. From germline, CDR1 is MNHEY and CDR2 SVGAGI. The CDR3 sequence: CASSSGFIPALHF.

The chain couples TRBV5-1 to TRBJ1-4. The CDR3 loop spans 15 amino acids. Germline CDR1 and CDR2: SGHRS and YFSETQ. This CDR3 is CASSLEFSGGEKLFF. The full variable domain, completed using reference TRBV5-1 and TRBJ1-4, is KAGVTQTPRYLIKTRGQQVTLSCSPISGHRSVSWYQQTPGQGLQFLFEYFSETQRNKGNFPGRFSGRQFSNSRSEMNVSTLELGDSALYLCASSLEFSGGEKLFFGSGTQLSVL.

The chain combines TRBV5-1 with TRBJ2-2; the TCRdb D gene call, TRBD1, has no DNA to confirm it. The CDR3 has 17 amino acids. CDR1 is SGHRS, CDR2 YFSETQ, per germline. The CDR3 spells CASIPTIQGANTGELFF. Combining the CDR3 with reference TRBV5-1 and TRBJ2-2 gives the whole variable domain KAGVTQTPRYLIKTRGQQVTLSCSPISGHRSVSWYQQTPGQGLQFLFEYFSETQRNKGNFPGRFSGRQFSNSRSEMNVSTLELGDSALYLCASIPTIQGANTGELFFGEGSRLTVL.